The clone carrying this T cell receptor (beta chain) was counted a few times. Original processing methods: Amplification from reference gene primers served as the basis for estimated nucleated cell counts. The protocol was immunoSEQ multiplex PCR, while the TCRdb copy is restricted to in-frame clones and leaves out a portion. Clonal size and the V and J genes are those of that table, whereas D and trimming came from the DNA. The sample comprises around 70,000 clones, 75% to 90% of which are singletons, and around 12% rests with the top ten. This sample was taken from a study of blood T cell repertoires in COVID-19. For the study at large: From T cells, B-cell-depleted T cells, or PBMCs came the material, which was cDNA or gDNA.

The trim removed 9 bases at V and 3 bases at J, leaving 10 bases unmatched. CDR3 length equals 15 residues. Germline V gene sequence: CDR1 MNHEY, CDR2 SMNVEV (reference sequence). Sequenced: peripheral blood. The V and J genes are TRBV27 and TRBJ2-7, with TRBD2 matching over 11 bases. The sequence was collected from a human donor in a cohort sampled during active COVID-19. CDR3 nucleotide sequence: TGTGCCAGTACCTCCTTAGCGGGGGGGCGCTACGAGCAGTACTTC. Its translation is CASTSLAGGRYEQYF.